The 20 T cell receptor beta chains given below trace back to one sample, sequenced in a study of siplizumab effects on memory and regulatory T cells. Clones were read by immunoSEQ multiplex PCR, and TCRdb kept only the in-frame ones, dropping some. The sample carries 100,000 to 120,000 clones, roughly 89% recorded once. Specimen: CD4+ T cells sorted from blood. Receptors originate from a human donor in good health.

The chain has TRBV12-5 and TRBJ1-5; the D is unclear. V shed 2 bases and J shed 11 bases, with 25 bases lying between them. CDR1 and CDR2 from the germline V gene are LGHNT and FRNRAP. CDR3 length: 17 residues. For the CDR3, the DNA is TGTGCTAGTGGTTTGTTGGACGGCGGTGGAGCTTTTTTGACCCAGCATTTT. This gives the protein CASGLLDGGGAFLTQHF.

CDR3 amino acids: CASSQVWRETQYF. CDR3 in DNA: TGCGCCAGCAGCCAAGTTTGGAGGGAGACCCAGTACTTC. The gene calls are TRBV4-1 and TRBJ2-5; perhaps TRBD2 as D (5 bases). The CDR3 runs 13 residues. Per germline, CDR1 MGHRA and CDR2 YSYEKL. The V end lost 1 base, the J end lost 5 bases, and 8 bases lay between the germline ends.

The chain joins TRBV5-8 to TRBJ2-7; D gene ambiguous. CDR1 is SGHTS and CDR2 is YDEGEE in the germline V gene. The CDR3 has 11 amino acids. Trimming stripped 3 bases from V and 6 bases from J, with 7 bases between. Here the CDR3 DNA reads TGTGCCAGCAGCTCTTACGGCGAGCAGTACTTC. Translation: CASSSYGEQYF.

The chain is built from TRBV5-1 and TRBJ2-3; D unresolved. In germline, CDR1 is SGHRS, CDR2 YFSETQ. Trimming cost V 0 bases and J 6 bases, with 14 bases left between them. The CDR3 contains 15 residues. The chain's CDR3 is CASSLDFFLTDTQYF. CDR3 in DNA: TGCGCCAGCAGCTTGGACTTTTTTCTTACGGATACGCAGTATTTT.

V and J are TRBV5-1 and TRBJ1-5, with 8 bases aligning to TRBD1. Trimming took 5 bases from V and 5 from J; bases not matched to a gene: 6. This CDR3 is 14 amino acids long. Germline-derived CDR1 and CDR2 are SGHRS and YFSETQ. The CDR3 sequence is CASRQMTGDQPQHF. In DNA form, the CDR3 reads TGCGCCAGCAGACAAATGACAGGGGATCAGCCCCAGCATTTT.

The chain recombines TRBV7-2 with TRBJ2-7; 7 bases map to TRBD1. V shed 5 bases, J shed 6 bases, and the junction held 10 bases outside the gene matches. In germline, CDR1 is SGHTA, CDR2 FQGNSA. This CDR3 comprises 14 residues. The CDR3 nucleotides read TGTGCCAGCAGCAGCCGACAGGGAGCCGTCGAGCAGTACTTC. Protein: CASSSRQGAVEQYF.

V and J are TRBV2 and TRBJ1-5, with TRBD1 matching over 7 bases. The CDR3 consists of 14 residues. The ends lost 2 bases at V and 5 bases at J; junction bases unmatched: 3. The germline CDR1 and CDR2 sequences are SNHLY and FYNNEI. The CDR3 loop reads CASSESGGHQPQHF. The DNA of the CDR3 is TGTGCCAGCAGTGAATCAGGGGGTCATCAGCCCCAGCATTTT.

The chain carries TRBV11-3 and TRBJ2-7; no reliable D call. The V and J ends lost 5 bases and 4 bases respectively, with 9 bases between them. This CDR3 is built from 12 residues. The germline V gene encodes CDR1 SGHNT and CDR2 YENEEA. The CDR3 nucleotides are TGTGCCAGCAGCGAGCGTGGGTACGAGCAGTACTTC. As protein: CASSERGYEQYF.

V usage is TRBV6-5 and J usage is TRBJ2-7; D possibly corresponds to TRBD2 (5 bases). Between the trimmed V and J ends, which lost 7 bases and 3 bases, there was a span of 13 bases. CDR1 is MNHEY and CDR2 is SVGAGI in the germline V gene. The CDR3 runs to 13 residues. The CDR3 reads CASTPSGYYEQYF. The CDR3 bases are TGTGCCAGCACCCCGAGCGGTTACTACGAGCAGTACTTC.

The genes are TRBV15 and TRBJ2-2; the match to TRBD2 covers 7 bases. V trimming: 0 bases; J trimming: 0 bases; junction bases outside the gene matches: 4. Germline CDR1 and CDR2: LNHNV and YYDKDF (reference sequence). The CDR3 covers 17 residues. The CDR3: CATSREVGLANTGELFF. The CDR3 nucleotides read TGTGCCACCAGCAGAGAGGTAGGACTAGCGAACACCGGGGAGCTGTTTTTT.

The V and J genes are TRBV7-9 and TRBJ1-2, with 8 bases matching TRBD1. The germline V gene has CDR1 SEHNR and CDR2 FQNEAQ (reference sequence). The V segment lost 10 bases and the J segment 6 bases; nucleotides outside the gene matches: 13. The CDR3 is 14 residues long. The CDR3 coding sequence is TGTGCCACCCCACTGGACAGGGCGGTTGATGGCTACACCTTC. It specifies CATPLDRAVDGYTF.

The V call is TRBV6-6, the J call TRBJ1-2; possibly TRBD1 for D (6 bases). The V and J ends lost 6 bases and 2 bases respectively, with 10 bases between them. CDR1 and CDR2 from the germline V gene are MNHNY and SVGAGI (reference sequence). This CDR3 is built from 13 residues. DNA for the CDR3: TGTGCCAGCAGCCCCGGGACAAACTATGGCTACACCTTC. It encodes CASSPGTNYGYTF.

This sequence joins TRBV6-5 and TRBJ2-3; D is undetermined. Deletions cut 6 bases from V and 2 bases from J, with 15 bases between. The CDR3 contains 15 residues. CDR1 is MNHEY, CDR2 SVGAGI, per germline. The CDR3 coding sequence is TGTGCCAGCAGCCGCACAGTCTCATTCACAGATACGCAGTATTTT. Translated: CASSRTVSFTDTQYF.

This chain connects TRBV5-1 to TRBJ2-3; D is perhaps TRBD1 (6 bases). The CDR3 is 14 residues long. CDR1 and CDR2 (germline): SGHRS, YFSETQ. V lost 3 bases to trimming and J lost 2 bases, with 10 bases between them. The CDR3: CASSSRDNTDTQYF. As DNA, the CDR3 is TGCGCCAGCAGCTCCCGGGACAACACAGATACGCAGTATTTT.

The chain recombines TRBV19 with TRBJ2-7; tentative D call: TRBD1 (6 bases). The CDR3 is 17 residues long. The V gene lost 0 bases and the J gene lost 1 base, with 16 bases spanning the gap. Germline CDR1 LNHDA, CDR2 SQIVND (reference sequence). The CDR3 DNA sequence: TGTGCCAGTAGTATAGAGGCAGCATCCACAGGGTCCTACGAGCAGTACTTC. Translating gives CASSIEAASTGSYEQYF.

The chain joins TRBV13 to TRBJ1-1; no clear D. CDR3 length: 14 amino acids. The ends were cut back, 2 bases at V and 1 base at J, with 8 bases in the middle. Germline V gene data show CDR1 as PRHDT and CDR2 as FYEKMQ (reference sequence). The CDR3: CASSLTLSNTEAFF. The CDR3 coding sequence is TGTGCCAGCAGCTTAACGTTATCGAACACTGAAGCTTTCTTT.

The genes are TRBV11-2 and TRBJ2-1; D not resolved. CDR1 SGHAT and CDR2 FQNNGV come from the germline V gene. V was cut by 5 bases and J by 2 bases, with 16 bases left in between. This CDR3 comprises 16 residues. The CDR3, as DNA: TGTGCCAGCAGCCTGGGTAGTAATCAACCCTACAATGAGCAGTTCTTC. Translating it yields CASSLGSNQPYNEQFF.

This chain joins TRBV4-2 and TRBJ1-5; 9 bases are shared with TRBD1. The CDR3 sequence is 17 residues long. Germline V gives CDR1 LGHNA, CDR2 YNFKEQ. V shed 3 bases and J 7 bases; nucleotides not matched to a gene: 13. In DNA, the CDR3 is TGTGCCAGCAGCCACCTGTCGGGACAGGGCGTAGGGCAGCCCCAGCATTTT. It codes for CASSHLSGQGVGQPQHF.

This clone was found once. The chain couples TRBV4-1 to TRBJ2-7, with 9 bases aligning to TRBD1. From germline, CDR1 is MGHRA and CDR2 YSYEKL. This CDR3 is 14 amino acids long. V shed 4 bases, J shed 6 bases, and the junction held 7 bases outside the gene matches. The CDR3 loop is CASSRLQGASEQYF. CDR3 nucleotides: TGCGCCAGCAGCCGACTACAGGGGGCGTCCGAGCAGTACTTC.

This clone was recorded only once. The chain combines TRBV11-2 with TRBJ2-7, with TRBD1 matching over 7 bases. With V trimmed by 3 bases and J by 3 bases, 5 bases remained unmatched. CDR1 and CDR2 from the germline V gene are SGHAT and FQNNGV. This CDR3 has 14 residues. The CDR3 loop reads CASSLSGQVYEQYF. The CDR3 DNA reads as TGTGCCAGCAGCTTGTCCGGACAGGTCTACGAGCAGTACTTC.